The sequence of this TCR beta chain was determined in a study of sequential checkpoint blockade in melanoma. Whole-study context: Both treatment sequences were followed by maintenance nivolumab.

This clone is deemed medium-sized. Data came from immunoSEQ multiplex PCR; TCRdb stores just in-frame clones and leaves some out. The table records fewer than 20,000 clones, roughly 73% of them present only once. This sample's treatment: randomized to nivolumab then ipilimumab (arm A) or the reverse (arm B). Patients had received no earlier DNA-damaging chemotherapy. The CDR3 loop spans 12 amino acids. With 3 bases removed from V and 6 bases from J, the gap between germline ends came to 8 bases. The V gene's germline CDR1 is SGHRS and CDR2 YFSETQ. V is TRBV5-1 and J is TRBJ2-3; D is ambiguous. The sample in question was CD8+ T cells sorted from blood (inferred from file names), obtained from a patient given nivolumab and ipilimumab in sequence. This clonotype was sampled from a human donor with melanoma. CDR3 nucleotides: TGCGCCAGCAGCTCAGGCCCCGATACGCAGTATTTT. Protein: CASSSGPDTQYF.